This TCR beta chain appears in the sequencing data of a study of tissue T cells after allogeneic stem cell transplantation. Study as a whole: Samples with visible lymphocytes on H&E were prioritized for sequencing.

Worth noting for this clone: What it binds is unknown. Other DNA sequences in the same sample also yield this CDR3.

Measured with immunoSEQ multiplex PCR; TCRdb has only the in-frame clones, and not every one. Of approximately 10,000 clones listed, more than 50% are singletons. Points from the study as a whole: Shared clones across patients were few; motif clustering revealed tissue-specific shared signatures. Alloreactivity or antigen specificity of tissue TCRs was not determined; some clones might be host cells.

V dropped 0 bases and J dropped 2 bases, with 7 bases sitting between them. The germline gives CDR1 LGHNA, CDR2 YSLEER. The CDR3 totals 15 residues. The rearrangement links TRBV4-3 to TRBJ2-2; D gene uncertain. The TCR was taken from a woman aged 18 to 55 with breast cancer. This material consisted of tissue from the jejunum, taken at autopsy. The CDR3 region is CASSQDYPNTGELFF. CDR3 in DNA: TGCGCCAGCAGCCAAGACTACCCCAACACCGGGGAGCTGTTTTTT.